The rows below give T cell receptor beta chains drawn from one sample of a study of T cells in Graves' hyperthyroidism and ophthalmopathy. A single record per CDR3 protein comes from TCRdb applying MiXCR to the multiplex PCR reads. The sample has hundreds of thousands of distinct CDR3 sequences; approximately 15% are singletons. Sequencing input: blood. Receptors originate from a woman in her late teens or twenties with Graves' hyperthyroidism. Each CDR3 is given with its conserved first and last residue. The order of the fields is V gene, D gene, CDR3 length, J gene, clone size, CDR3 DNA, CDR3 protein. A D gene is named only where the DNA matches it firmly. Size tells how often a clone was seen (once, few, many) or the class of an expanded clone, and some rows leave it out.

V: TRBV29-1
D: NA
length: 13
J: TRBJ2-5
size: few
DNA: TGCAGCGTTGAATTAAGTGTGGGAGAGACCCAGTACTTC
CDR3: CSVELSVGETQYF

V: TRBV7-9
D: NA
length: 15
J: TRBJ1-4
size: few
DNA: TGTGCCAGCGCCCTCGGTATCTCAACTAATGAAAAACTGTTTTTT
CDR3: CASALGISTNEKLFF

V: TRBV27
D: NA
length: 15
J: TRBJ1-2
size: many
DNA: TGTGCCAGCAGTTTATCGTCCAGGGGTGCCTATGGCTACACCTTC
CDR3: CASSLSSRGAYGYTF

V: TRBV20-1
D: TRBD1
length: 15
J: TRBJ2-2
size: few
DNA: TGCAGTGCTCCCGAGCAGGGGGCCTTGGCGGGGGAGCTGTTTTTT
CDR3: CSAPEQGALAGELFF

V: TRBV27
D: TRBD2
length: 15
J: TRBJ2-1
size: NA
DNA: TGTGCCAGCAGGATGACTAGCGGGGCCCCCAATGAGCAGTTCTTC
CDR3: CASRMTSGAPNEQFF

V: TRBV5-1
D: NA
length: 14
J: TRBJ1-2
size: many
DNA: TGCGCCAGCAGCTTTGAGGGGGTCAACTATGGCTACACCTTC
CDR3: CASSFEGVNYGYTF

V: TRBV12-3/TRBV12-4
D: NA
length: 16
J: TRBJ2-2
size: NA
DNA: TGTGCCAGCAGAACCACAGGTTTTTGGAACACCGGGGAGCTGTTTTTT
CDR3: CASRTTGFWNTGELFF

V: TRBV11-2
D: TRBD2
length: 18
J: TRBJ2-7
size: few
DNA: TGTGCCAGCAGCCAGATGGGGAATAGCGGGCCTTTCACCTACGAGCAGTACTTC
CDR3: CASSQMGNSGPFTYEQYF

V: TRBV14
D: NA
length: 18
J: TRBJ2-2
size: few
DNA: TGTGCCAGCAGCCGCGGTCGTGGTGATCCGCGGGACCGGGTAGAGCTGTTTTTT
CDR3: CASSRGRGDPRDRVELFF

V: TRBV7-6
D: NA
length: 13
J: TRBJ2-3
size: few
DNA: TGTGCCAGCAGCTTAGATAAGGGGGATACGCAGTATTTT
CDR3: CASSLDKGDTQYF

V: TRBV30
D: NA
length: 16
J: TRBJ1-3
size: many
DNA: TGTGCCTGGAGGTCCCCCCGTTGGAGCTCTGGAAACACCATATATTTT
CDR3: CAWRSPRWSSGNTIYF

V: TRBV2
D: TRBD1
length: 15
J: TRBJ1-5
size: many
DNA: TGTGCCAGCAGAAGACAGGGCGGGAGCAATCAGCCCCAGCATTTT
CDR3: CASRRQGGSNQPQHF